This TCR beta chain was documented in a study of T cell repertoires in cytomegalovirus infection. Study summary: Recently described HLA-C-restricted plus well-studied HLA-B-restricted CMV epitopes were used. Public TCR beta signatures were indicative of both CMV infection and a matching HLA type.

A word on this clonotype: The antigen remains undetermined.

Regarding the study as a whole: HLA-C-restricted CMV-specific TCR beta clonotypes prevailed in the ex vivo response. Frequencies of public TCR beta families were cumulated, and this identified carriers of CMV plus the relevant HLA.

In TCRdb, the reads were re-called with MiXCR into one record per CDR3 protein. This sample has under 150,000 distinct CDR3 sequences; 30% to 35% occur once, and the top ten carry roughly two fifths. Per the germline V gene, CDR1 is SGHDT and CDR2 is YYEEEE. The CDR3 sequence is 13 residues long. V lost 4 bases, J lost 8 bases, and 15 bases lay in between. This clonotype was sampled from a human donor in good health (CMV status not recorded). Some clones in this sample may be carry-over from other donors' samples. This sequence joins TRBV5-6 and TRBJ1-2; D uncertain. The starting material was CD8+ T cells from cultured PBMCs, obtained from culture after CMV antigen stimulation. The CDR3 protein is CASSPHLLEGYTF. The CDR3 DNA reads TGTGCCAGCAGCCCTCATCTCCTGGAAGGCTACACCTTC.